This TCR beta chain is from a study of shared clonotypes between healthy human individuals. Generated by immunoSEQ multiplex PCR, the TCRdb table keeps only in-frame clones and is missing some. This repertoire shows 1.4 million or so clones, just under 99% found once; its top ten account for about 0.35%. There are 17 residues in the CDR3. Germline V gene lookup returns CDR1 SQVTM and CDR2 ANQGSEA. Trimming left V 3 bases short and J 1 base short, with 16 bases between. This TCR was recovered from a young man in good health. The specimen sequenced was naive CD4+ T cells sorted from blood. This sample's subset: CD45RA+ positively selected. This sequence joins TRBV29-1 and TRBJ2-6, with D possibly matching TRBD1 (7 bases). CDR3 amino acids: CSVERVAGGSGANVLTF. CDR3 nucleotide sequence: TGCAGCGTTGAGAGGGTGGCAGGGGGGTCTGGGGCCAACGTCCTGACTTTC. The full variable domain, its missing parts supplied by reference TRBV29-1 and TRBJ2-6, is SAVISQKPSRDICQRGTSLTIQCQVDSQVTMMFWYRQQPGQSLTLIATANQGSEATYESGFVIDKFPISRPNLTFSTLTVSNMSPEDSSIYLCSVERVAGGSGANVLTFGAGSRLTVL.